This T cell receptor (beta chain) came from a study of blood T cell repertoires in COVID-19. About the research overall: PBMCs, B-cell-depleted T cells, or T cells were the source of the cDNA or gDNA that made up the material.

Seattle patients were enrolled during active infection and followed longitudinally. As handled by the study authors: Researchers report that nucleated cell counts were estimated from reference gene primer amplification. Profiled with immunoSEQ multiplex PCR; TCRdb holds only in-frame clones, not every one. V, J and clone size were drawn from that table, and D and trimming were deduced from the DNA. Here the sample spans around 150,000 clones, 80% to 95% being singletons. There are 14 residues in the CDR3. The germline V gene has CDR1 ENHRY and CDR2 SYGVKD. Deletions cut 6 bases from V and 3 bases from J, with 14 bases between.

This clonotype was obtained from a woman in her fifties or sixties with COVID-19, enrolled during active disease. The gene calls are TRBV10-3 and TRBJ1-1; D possibly corresponds to TRBD1 (6 bases). The sample taken for sequencing was peripheral blood. The CDR3 spells CAIRKQGRDTEAFF. The CDR3 DNA reads TGTGCCATCAGGAAACAGGGAAGGGACACTGAAGCTTTCTTT.